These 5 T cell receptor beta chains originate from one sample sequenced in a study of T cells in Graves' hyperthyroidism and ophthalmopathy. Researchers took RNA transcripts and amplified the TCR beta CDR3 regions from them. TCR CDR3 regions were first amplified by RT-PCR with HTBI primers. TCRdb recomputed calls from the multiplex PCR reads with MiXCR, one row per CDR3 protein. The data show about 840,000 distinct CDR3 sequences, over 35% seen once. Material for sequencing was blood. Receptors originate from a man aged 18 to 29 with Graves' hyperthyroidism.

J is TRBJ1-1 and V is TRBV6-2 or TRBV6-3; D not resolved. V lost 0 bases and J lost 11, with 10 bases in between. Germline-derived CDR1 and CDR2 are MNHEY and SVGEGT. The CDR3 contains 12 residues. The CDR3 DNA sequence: TGTGCCAGCAGTTACTCGATAGCCGAGGCTTTCTTT. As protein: CASSYSIAEAFF.

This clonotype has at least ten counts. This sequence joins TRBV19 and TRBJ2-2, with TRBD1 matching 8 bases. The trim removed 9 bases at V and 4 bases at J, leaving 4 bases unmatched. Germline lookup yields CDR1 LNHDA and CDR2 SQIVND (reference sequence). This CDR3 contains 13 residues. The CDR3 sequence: CASWDRPTGELFF. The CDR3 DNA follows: TGTGCCAGCTGGGACAGGCCCACCGGGGAGCTGTTTTTT. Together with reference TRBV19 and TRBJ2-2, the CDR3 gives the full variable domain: DGGITQSPKYLFRKEGQNVTLSCEQNLNHDAMYWYRQDPGQGLRLIYYSQIVNDFQKGDIAEGYSVSREKKESFPLTVTSAQKNPTAFYLCASWDRPTGELFFGEGSRLTVL.

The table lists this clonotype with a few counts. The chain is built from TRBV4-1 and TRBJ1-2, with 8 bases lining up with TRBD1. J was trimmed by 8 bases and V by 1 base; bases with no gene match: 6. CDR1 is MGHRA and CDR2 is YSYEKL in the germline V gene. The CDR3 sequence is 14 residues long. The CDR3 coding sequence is TGCGCCAGCAGCCAAGGAACAGGGGGAAGGGGCTACACCTTC. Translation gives CASSQGTGGRGYTF.

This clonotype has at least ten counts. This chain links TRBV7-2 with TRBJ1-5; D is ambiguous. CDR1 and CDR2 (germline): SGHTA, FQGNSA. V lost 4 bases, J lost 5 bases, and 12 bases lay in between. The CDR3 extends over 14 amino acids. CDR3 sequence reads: CASSSNSGDQPQHF. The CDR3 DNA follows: TGTGCCAGCAGCTCCAATAGCGGGGATCAGCCCCAGCATTTT.

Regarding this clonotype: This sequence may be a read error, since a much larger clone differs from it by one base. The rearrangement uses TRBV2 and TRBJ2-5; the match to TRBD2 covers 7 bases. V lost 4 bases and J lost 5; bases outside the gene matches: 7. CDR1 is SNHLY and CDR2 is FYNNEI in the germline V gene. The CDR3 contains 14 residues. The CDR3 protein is CASSGGGGTETQYF. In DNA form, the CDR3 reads TGTGCCAGCAGTGGCGGGGGTGGAACGGAGACCCAGTACTTC.